This TCR beta chain is from a study of shared clonotypes between healthy human individuals. Cells designated naive CD8 were CD45RO-negative and were positively selected for CCR7, with terminally differentiated effector memory CD45RA+ cells excluded. Nashville, Tennessee was home to all donors, who were Caucasian adults. The germline V gene encodes CDR1 MGHRA and CDR2 YSYEKL. The CDR3 has 16 amino acids. Trimming pared 3 bases from V and 6 bases from J, leaving 17 bases between. Using immunoSEQ multiplex PCR, the repertoire was profiled, and TCRdb retains in-frame clones only, with some absent. The data contain about 750,000 clones, 92% of them seen just once; the ten biggest clones take up under 30%.

The chain combines TRBV4-1 with TRBJ2-2; D gene unclear. The TCR comes from a man aged 25-40 years in good health. The sequenced material came from naive CD8+ T cells sorted from blood. Written as DNA, the CDR3 is TGCGCCAGCAGCCACCAACTCCGAGCTTTGCCCGGGGAGCTGTTTTTT. Translation: CASSHQLRALPGELFF.